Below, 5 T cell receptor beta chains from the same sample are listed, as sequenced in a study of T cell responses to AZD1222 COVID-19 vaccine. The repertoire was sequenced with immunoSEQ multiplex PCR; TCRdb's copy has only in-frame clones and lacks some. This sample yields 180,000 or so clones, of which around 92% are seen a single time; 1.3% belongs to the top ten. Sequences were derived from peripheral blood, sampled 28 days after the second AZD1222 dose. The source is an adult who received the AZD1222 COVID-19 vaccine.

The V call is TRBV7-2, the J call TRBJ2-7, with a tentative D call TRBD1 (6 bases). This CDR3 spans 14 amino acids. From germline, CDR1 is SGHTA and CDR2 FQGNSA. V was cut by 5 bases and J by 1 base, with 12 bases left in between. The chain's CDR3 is CASSRDTASYEQYF. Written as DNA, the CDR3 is TGTGCCAGCAGCCGGGACACAGCTTCCTACGAGCAGTACTTC.

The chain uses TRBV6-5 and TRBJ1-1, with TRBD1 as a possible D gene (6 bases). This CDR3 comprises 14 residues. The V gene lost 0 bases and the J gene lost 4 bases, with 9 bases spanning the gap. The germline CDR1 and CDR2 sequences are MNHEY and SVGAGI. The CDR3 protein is CASSYSRGGTEAFF. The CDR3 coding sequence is TGTGCCAGCAGTTACTCGCGAGGGGGCACTGAAGCTTTCTTT.

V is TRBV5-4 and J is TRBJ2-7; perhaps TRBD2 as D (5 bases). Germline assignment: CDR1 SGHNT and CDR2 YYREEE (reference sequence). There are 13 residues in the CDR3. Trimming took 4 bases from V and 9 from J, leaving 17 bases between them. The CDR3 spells CASSPGWTGGQYF. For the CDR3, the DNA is TGTGCCAGCAGCCCCGGATGGACTGGAGGGCAGTACTTC.

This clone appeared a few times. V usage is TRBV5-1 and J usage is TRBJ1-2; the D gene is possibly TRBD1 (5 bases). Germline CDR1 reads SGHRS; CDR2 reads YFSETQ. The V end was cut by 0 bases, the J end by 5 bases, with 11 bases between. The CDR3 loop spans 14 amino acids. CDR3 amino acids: CASSLGLGPYGYTF. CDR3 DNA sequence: TGCGCCAGCAGCTTGGGCTTGGGGCCTTATGGCTACACCTTC.

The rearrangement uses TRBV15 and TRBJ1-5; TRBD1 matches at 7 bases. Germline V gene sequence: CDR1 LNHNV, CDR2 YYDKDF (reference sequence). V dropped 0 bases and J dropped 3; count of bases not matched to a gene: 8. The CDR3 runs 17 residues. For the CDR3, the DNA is TGTGCCACCAGCAGAGATCTGTCGGGACAGTCCAATCAGCCCCAGCATTTT. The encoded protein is CATSRDLSGQSNQPQHF.